A selection of T cell receptor beta chains follows, all from one sample in a study of blood T cell repertoires in COVID-19. The data were produced by immunoSEQ multiplex PCR, yet TCRdb's version contains in-frame clones alone and is incomplete. The sample includes some 200,000 clones, around 84% of them seen just once. Sequencing used peripheral blood. The receptors here all came from a woman in her 70s with COVID-19, enrolled during active disease. CDR3s include the opening cysteine and the closing phenylalanine or tryptophan. D genes are given only for firm matches. Clone size is not always given. Where it is, it says once, few, many or a class for expanded clones.

D,V,size,J,DNA,CDR3
.,TRBV9,.,TRBJ2-2,TGTGCCAGCAGCGTGTCTTCGGGGGGCGTACCCGGGGAGCTGTTTTTT,CASSVSSGGVPGELFF
TRBD1,TRBV28,.,TRBJ2-3,TGTGCCAGCAGGGATGACAGGGAACACGGCACAGATACGCAGTATTTT,CASRDDREHGTDTQYF
TRBD1,TRBV5-1,.,TRBJ2-1,TGCGCCAGCAGCTTGGGCGACAGGGTGGTCAGTGAGCAGTTCTTC,CASSLGDRVVSEQFF
.,TRBV29-1,once,TRBJ1-1,TGCAGCGCCTCCAGAGGGGGAATGAACACTGAAGCTTTCTTT,CSASRGGMNTEAFF
TRBD1,TRBV7-9,once,TRBJ2-1,TGTGCCAGCAGCTCCCTCGGACAGGTAATCGAGCAGTTCTTC,CASSSLGQVIEQFF
TRBD2,TRBV3-1/TRBV3-2,.,TRBJ2-3,TGTGCCAGCAGCCTATTCGGTGGACTAGCAACGGGGGATACGCAGTATTTT,CASSLFGGLATGDTQYF
TRBD1,TRBV4-1,few,TRBJ2-5,TGCGCCAGCAGCCAAGATGCAGGGACAGTCAACAAAGAGACCCAGTACTTC,CASSQDAGTVNKETQYF
.,TRBV20-1,.,TRBJ1-4,TGCAGTGCTAGCCTTAATGAAAAACTGTTTTTT,CSASLNEKLFF
TRBD1,TRBV2,.,TRBJ1-2,TGTGCCAGCAGTGTCACAGGGGAAGGCTACACCTTC,CASSVTGEGYTF
.,TRBV19,.,TRBJ1-6,TGTGCCAGTAGTACTGGGGCGAGCTCCTATAATTCACCCCTCCACTTT,CASSTGASSYNSPLHF
TRBD2,TRBV19,.,TRBJ2-1,TGTGCCAGTAGTTCTCAGACTAGCGGCTCCTACAATGAGCAGTTCTTC,CASSSQTSGSYNEQFF
.,TRBV6-5,.,TRBJ2-3,TGTGCCAGCAGCGGTACGTATGCGGATACGCAGTATTTT,CASSGTYADTQYF
.,TRBV6-6,few,TRBJ1-2,TGTGCCAGCAGTCCAGGGAATGCTAACTATGGCTACACCTTC,CASSPGNANYGYTF
TRBD1,TRBV27,.,TRBJ2-7,TGTGCCAGCAGCCCCCGGGACAGGGGACACGAGCAGTACTTC,CASSPRDRGHEQYF
.,TRBV18,.,TRBJ1-1,TGTGCCAGCTCACCACGACCAGGGTTAGCTGAAGCTTTCTTT,CASSPRPGLAEAFF
TRBD1,TRBV9,.,TRBJ1-1,TGTGCCAGCAGCGCCGACAGGGGTTTGGTGAACACTGAAGCTTTCTTT,CASSADRGLVNTEAFF
.,TRBV29-1,.,TRBJ1-1,TGCAGCGTCGCGAACCGACAGACTAACACTGAAGCTTTCTTT,CSVANRQTNTEAFF
.,TRBV6-5,.,TRBJ2-3,TGTGCCAGCGGGGTGGGAGGAGGAGATACGCAGTATTTT,CASGVGGGDTQYF
.,TRBV11-2,.,TRBJ1-5,TGTGCCAGCAGCTTAGAGCAGTATTTGCCCCAGCATTTT,CASSLEQYLPQHF
TRBD1,TRBV6-1,.,TRBJ1-6,TGTGCCAGCAGTGATAGGCAGGGGGCGAATTCACCCCTCCACTTT,CASSDRQGANSPLHF
TRBD2,TRBV5-1,.,TRBJ2-2,TGCGCCAGCAGCTTGACTAGCGGGGTCGGGGAGCTGTTTTTT,CASSLTSGVGELFF
.,TRBV6-5,.,TRBJ1-5,TGTGCCAGCCATACCGCCGACAGGTTCAATCAGCCCCAGCATTTT,CASHTADRFNQPQHF
TRBD1,TRBV27,.,TRBJ2-1,TGTGCCAGCGGGACAGGTTACTCCTACAATGAGCAGTTCTTC,CASGTGYSYNEQFF
.,TRBV5-4,.,TRBJ2-1,TGTGCCAGCAGCTTGGAGCCAAAAGGAGATGAGCAGTTCTTC,CASSLEPKGDEQFF
.,TRBV11-2,.,TRBJ2-7,TGTGCCAGCAGCTTACGGGCGGGATCTGCTTACGAGCAGTACTTC,CASSLRAGSAYEQYF
TRBD1,TRBV3-1/TRBV3-2,.,TRBJ1-5,TGTGCCAGCAGCCACCTAGGGGGCGGTCAGCCCCAGCATTTT,CASSHLGGGQPQHF
TRBD2,TRBV5-4,.,TRBJ2-1,TGTGCCAGCAGCTCACGACTAGCGGGAGTAAAGGGTGAGCAGTTCTTC,CASSSRLAGVKGEQFF
TRBD2,TRBV2,.,TRBJ2-7,TGTGCCAGCAGGGTCGGGAGCGGGGGCTACGAGCAGTACTTC,CASRVGSGGYEQYF
.,TRBV4-2,.,TRBJ2-3,TGTGCCAGCAGCCTTCGACAGGACTCGGGTTATGGTACGCAGTATTTT,CASSLRQDSGYGTQYF
TRBD1,TRBV13,.,TRBJ1-5,TGTGCCAGCAGCTTAGGGGGACAGGGCCATAGCAATCAGCCCCAGCATTTT,CASSLGGQGHSNQPQHF
TRBD2,TRBV20-1,.,TRBJ2-3,TGCAGTGCTAGTCCCCCCAGCGGGGGAACAGATACGCAGTATTTT,CSASPPSGGTDTQYF
.,TRBV11-2,.,TRBJ2-1,TGTGCCAGCAGCTTATTTTCCTCTCTACAGGGTCGGGATGAGCAGTTCTTC,CASSLFSSLQGRDEQFF
TRBD2,TRBV30,.,TRBJ2-1,TGTGCCTGGAGTGTTCAAACTTTTAGCGGGGGGGGAAATGAGCAGTTCTTC,CAWSVQTFSGGGNEQFF
.,TRBV10-3,.,TRBJ1-6,TGTGCCATCAGTGAGGACGCAGGGCTTAATTCACCCCTCCACTTT,CAISEDAGLNSPLHF